The entry below describes one TCR beta chain. The data were obtained in a study of cytomegalovirus exposure and HLA in healthy donors. Germline loops: CDR1 SNHLY, CDR2 FYNNEI. Trimming shortened V by 10 bases and J by 7 bases, and 10 bases separated the two germline ends. The CDR3 has 10 amino acids. Use of 60 Vbeta and 13 Jbeta primers characterized the PCR. TCRdb keeps only in-frame clones here, not all; method: immunoSEQ multiplex PCR. The sample data list 100,000 to 150,000 clones. This chain connects TRBV2 to TRBJ1-1, with D possibly matching TRBD1 (5 bases). Sequenced sample: PBMCs. This TCR came from a man between 18 and 29 years old in good health and CMV-seronegative. The CDR3 here is CATRGYEAFF. The CDR3, as DNA: TGTGCCACCCGGGGGTATGAAGCTTTCTTT.